This T cell receptor (beta chain) was identified during a study of Ad26.COV2.S vaccination and SARS-CoV-2 variants. As to treatment: 15 to 20 received Ad26.COV2.S at low or high dose, single or two shots; roughly five received placebo; per-sample allocation not given. After the first vaccine or placebo injection, samples were drawn on day 63. The CDR3 length is 17 residues. The V gene lost 2 bases and the J gene lost 4 bases, with 17 bases spanning the gap. Germline CDR1 reads SGHVS; CDR2 reads FQNEAQ. Measured with immunoSEQ multiplex PCR; TCRdb has only the in-frame clones, and not every one. The table lists over 400,000 clones, around 92% of them singletons, with about 1.7% in the top ten.

The chain joins TRBV7-8 to TRBJ2-2; D is unclear. This sequence originates from a person between 18 and 60 years old who received the Ad26.COV2.S COVID-19 vaccine or a placebo. Specimen: peripheral blood, collected in a trial of Ad26.COV2.S vaccine versus placebo. The DNA for the CDR3 is TGTGCCAGCAGCTTAATCCACCCCCGACTCACCACCGGGGAGCTGTTTTTT. This codes for CASSLIHPRLTTGELFF.